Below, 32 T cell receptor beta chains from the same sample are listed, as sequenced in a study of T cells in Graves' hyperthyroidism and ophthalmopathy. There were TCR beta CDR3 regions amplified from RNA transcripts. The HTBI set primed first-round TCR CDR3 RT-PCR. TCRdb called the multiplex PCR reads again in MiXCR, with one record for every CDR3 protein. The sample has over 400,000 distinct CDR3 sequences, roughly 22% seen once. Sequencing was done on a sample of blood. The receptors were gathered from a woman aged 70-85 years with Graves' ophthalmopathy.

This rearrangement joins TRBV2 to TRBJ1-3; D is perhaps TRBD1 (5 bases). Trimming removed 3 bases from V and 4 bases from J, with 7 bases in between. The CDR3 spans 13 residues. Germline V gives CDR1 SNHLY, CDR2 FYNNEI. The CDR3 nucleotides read TGTGCCAGCAGTGAGAAGGGGGGAAACACCATATATTTT. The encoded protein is CASSEKGGNTIYF.

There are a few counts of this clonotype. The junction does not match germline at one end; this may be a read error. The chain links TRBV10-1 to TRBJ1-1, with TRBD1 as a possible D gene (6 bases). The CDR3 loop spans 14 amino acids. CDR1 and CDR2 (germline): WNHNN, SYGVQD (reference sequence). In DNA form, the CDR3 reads TGCGCCAGCCGTGAATCGGGGGCGACCACTGAAGCTTTCTTT. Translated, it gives CASRESGATTEAFF.

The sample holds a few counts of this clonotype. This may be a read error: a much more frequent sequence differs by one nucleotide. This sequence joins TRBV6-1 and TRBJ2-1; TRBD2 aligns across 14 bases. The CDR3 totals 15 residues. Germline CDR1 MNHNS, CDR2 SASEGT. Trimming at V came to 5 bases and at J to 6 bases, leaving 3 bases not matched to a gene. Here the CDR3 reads CASSFGTSGSNEQFF. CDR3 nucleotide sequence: TGTGCCAGCAGTTTCGGGACTAGCGGGAGCAATGAGCAGTTCTTC.

The CDR3 region has the DNA TGCGCCAGCAGCCAAGATAGGAGCCTAGCGTCCTACGAGCAGTACTTC. Its translation: CASSQDRSLASYEQYF. This rearrangement joins TRBV4-1 to TRBJ2-7; D is possibly TRBD2 (6 bases). CDR3 size: 16 residues. Germline V gene data show CDR1 as MGHRA and CDR2 as YSYEKL. With 0 bases removed from V and 1 base from J, the gap between germline ends came to 13 bases.

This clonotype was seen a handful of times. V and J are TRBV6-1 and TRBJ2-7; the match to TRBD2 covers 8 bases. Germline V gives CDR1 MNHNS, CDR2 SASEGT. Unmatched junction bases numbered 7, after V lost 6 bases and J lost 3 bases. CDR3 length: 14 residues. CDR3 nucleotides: TGTGCCAGCAGGCCAGCGGGAGCAATCTACGAGCAGTACTTC. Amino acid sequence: CASRPAGAIYEQYF.

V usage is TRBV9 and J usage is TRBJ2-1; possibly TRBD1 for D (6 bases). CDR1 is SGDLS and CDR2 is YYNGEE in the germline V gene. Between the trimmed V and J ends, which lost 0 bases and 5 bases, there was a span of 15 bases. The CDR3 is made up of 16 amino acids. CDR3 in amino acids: CASSVGGRGSNNEQFF. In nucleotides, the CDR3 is TGTGCCAGCAGCGTAGGTGGAAGGGGGAGCAACAATGAGCAGTTCTTC.

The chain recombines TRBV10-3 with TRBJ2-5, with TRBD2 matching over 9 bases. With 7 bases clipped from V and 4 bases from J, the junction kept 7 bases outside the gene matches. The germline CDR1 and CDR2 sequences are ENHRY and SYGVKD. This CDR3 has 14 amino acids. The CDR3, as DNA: TGTGCCATCAACGCCGGGACTAGCTCAGAGACCCAGTACTTC. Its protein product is CAINAGTSSETQYF.

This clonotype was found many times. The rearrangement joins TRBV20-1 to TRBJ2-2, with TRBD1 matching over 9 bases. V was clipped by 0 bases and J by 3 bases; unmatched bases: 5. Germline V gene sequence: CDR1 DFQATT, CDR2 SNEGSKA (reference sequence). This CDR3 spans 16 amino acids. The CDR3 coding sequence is TGCAGTGCTAGAGATCAGGGACAGGGTGACACCGGGGAGCTGTTTTTT. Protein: CSARDQGQGDTGELFF.

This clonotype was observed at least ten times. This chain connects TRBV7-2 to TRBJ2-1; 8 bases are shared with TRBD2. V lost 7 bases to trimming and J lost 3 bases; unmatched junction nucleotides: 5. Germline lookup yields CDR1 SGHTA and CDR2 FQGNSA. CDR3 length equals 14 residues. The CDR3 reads CASTSGGNYNEQFF. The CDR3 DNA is TGTGCCAGCACCTCGGGAGGGAACTACAATGAGCAGTTCTTC.

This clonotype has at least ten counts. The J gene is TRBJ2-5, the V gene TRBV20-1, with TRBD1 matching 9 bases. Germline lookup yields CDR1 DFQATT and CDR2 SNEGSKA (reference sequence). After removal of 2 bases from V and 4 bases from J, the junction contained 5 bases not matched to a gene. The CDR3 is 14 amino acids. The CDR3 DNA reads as TGCAGTGCTAGATGGGACAGGGTGTTAGAGACCCAGTACTTC. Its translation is CSARWDRVLETQYF.

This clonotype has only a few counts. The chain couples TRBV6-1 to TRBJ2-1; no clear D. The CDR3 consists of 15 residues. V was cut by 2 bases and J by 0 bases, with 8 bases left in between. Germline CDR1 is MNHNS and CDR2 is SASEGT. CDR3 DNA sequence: TGTGCCAGCAGTGAAAGGGTGAGCTCCTACAATGAGCAGTTCTTC. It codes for CASSERVSSYNEQFF.

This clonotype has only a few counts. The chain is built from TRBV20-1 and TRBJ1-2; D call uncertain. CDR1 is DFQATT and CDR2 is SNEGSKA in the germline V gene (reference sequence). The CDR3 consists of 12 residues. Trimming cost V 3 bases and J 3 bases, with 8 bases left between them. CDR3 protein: CSARNSHYGYTF. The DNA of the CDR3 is TGCAGTGCTAGGAACAGCCACTATGGCTACACCTTC.

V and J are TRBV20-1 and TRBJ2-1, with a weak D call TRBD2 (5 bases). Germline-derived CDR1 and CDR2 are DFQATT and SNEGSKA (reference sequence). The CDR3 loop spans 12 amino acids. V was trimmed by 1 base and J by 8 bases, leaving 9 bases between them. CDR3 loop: CSARAEGHEQFF. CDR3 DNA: TGCAGTGCTAGAGCTGAGGGTCATGAGCAGTTCTTC.

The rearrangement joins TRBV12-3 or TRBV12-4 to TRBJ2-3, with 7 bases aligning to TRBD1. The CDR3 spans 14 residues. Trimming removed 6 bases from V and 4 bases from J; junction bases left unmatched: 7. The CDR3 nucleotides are TGTGCCAGCAGGGACAGGTCAGGGGCAGATACGCAGTATTTT. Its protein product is CASRDRSGADTQYF.

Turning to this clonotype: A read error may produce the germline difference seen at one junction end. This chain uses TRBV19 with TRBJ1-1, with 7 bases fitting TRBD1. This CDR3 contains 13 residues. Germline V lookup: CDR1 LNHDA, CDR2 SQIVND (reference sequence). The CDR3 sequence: CASSFRGNTKAFF. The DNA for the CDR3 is TGTGCCAGTAGCTTCAGGGGGAACACTAAAGCTTTCTTT.

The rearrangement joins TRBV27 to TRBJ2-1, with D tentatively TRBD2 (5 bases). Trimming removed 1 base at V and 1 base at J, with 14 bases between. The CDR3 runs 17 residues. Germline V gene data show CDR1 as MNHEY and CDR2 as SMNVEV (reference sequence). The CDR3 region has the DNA TGTGCCAGCAGTTTATATTCTAGCCTTTTTTCCTACAATGAGCAGTTCTTC. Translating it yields CASSLYSSLFSYNEQFF.

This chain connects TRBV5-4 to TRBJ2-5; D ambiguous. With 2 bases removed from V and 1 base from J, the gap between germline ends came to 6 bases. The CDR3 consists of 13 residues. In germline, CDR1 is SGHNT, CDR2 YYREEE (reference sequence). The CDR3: CASSLHTQETQYF. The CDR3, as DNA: TGTGCCAGCAGCTTACACACCCAAGAGACCCAGTACTTC.

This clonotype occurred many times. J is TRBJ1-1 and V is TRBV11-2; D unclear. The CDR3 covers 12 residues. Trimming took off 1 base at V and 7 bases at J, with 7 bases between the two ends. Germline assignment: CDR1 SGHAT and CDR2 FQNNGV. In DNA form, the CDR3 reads TGTGCCAGCAGCTTAGTGAACCTTGAAGCTTTCTTT. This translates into CASSLVNLEAFF.

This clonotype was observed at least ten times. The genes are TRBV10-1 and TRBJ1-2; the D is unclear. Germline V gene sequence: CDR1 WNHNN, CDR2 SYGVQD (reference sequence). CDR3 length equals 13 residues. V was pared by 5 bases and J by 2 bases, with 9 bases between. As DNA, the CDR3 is TGCGCCAGCAGTCCGAACAGAAACTATGGCTACACCTTC. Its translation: CASSPNRNYGYTF.

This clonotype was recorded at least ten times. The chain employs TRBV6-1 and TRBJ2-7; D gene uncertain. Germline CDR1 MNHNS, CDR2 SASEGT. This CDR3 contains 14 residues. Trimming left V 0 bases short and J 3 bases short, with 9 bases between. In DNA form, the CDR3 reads TGTGCCAGCAGTGAAGCGTCTGTCGTCTACGAGCAGTACTTC. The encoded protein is CASSEASVVYEQYF.

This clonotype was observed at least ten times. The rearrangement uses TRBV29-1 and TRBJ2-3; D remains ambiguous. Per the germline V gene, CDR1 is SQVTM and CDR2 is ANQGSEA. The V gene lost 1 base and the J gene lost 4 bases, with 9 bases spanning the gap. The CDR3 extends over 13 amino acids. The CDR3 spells CSVEGWVADTQYF. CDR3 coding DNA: TGCAGCGTTGAAGGCTGGGTTGCAGATACGCAGTATTTT.

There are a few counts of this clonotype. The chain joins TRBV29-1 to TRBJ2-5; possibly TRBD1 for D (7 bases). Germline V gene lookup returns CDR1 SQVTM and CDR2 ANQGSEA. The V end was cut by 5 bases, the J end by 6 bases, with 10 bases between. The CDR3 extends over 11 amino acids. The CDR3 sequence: CSVPGGKTQYF. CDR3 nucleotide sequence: TGCAGCGTTCCAGGGGGGAAGACCCAGTACTTC. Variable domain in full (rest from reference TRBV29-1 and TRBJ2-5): SAVISQKPSRDICQRGTSLTIQCQVDSQVTMMFWYRQQPGQSLTLIATANQGSEATYESGFVIDKFPISRPNLTFSTLTVSNMSPEDSSIYLCSVPGGKTQYFGPGTRLLVL.

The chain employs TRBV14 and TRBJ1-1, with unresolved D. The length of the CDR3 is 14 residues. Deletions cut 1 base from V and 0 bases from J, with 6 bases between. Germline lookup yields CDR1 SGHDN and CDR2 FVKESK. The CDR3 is CASSQVQLNTEAFF. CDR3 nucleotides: TGTGCCAGCAGCCAAGTTCAGCTGAACACTGAAGCTTTCTTT. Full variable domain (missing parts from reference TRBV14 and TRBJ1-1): EAGVTQFPSHSVIEKGQTVTLRCDPISGHDNLYWYRRVMGKEIKFLLHFVKESKQDESGMPNNRFLAERTGGTYSTLKVQPAELEDSGVYFCASSQVQLNTEAFFGQGTRLTVV.

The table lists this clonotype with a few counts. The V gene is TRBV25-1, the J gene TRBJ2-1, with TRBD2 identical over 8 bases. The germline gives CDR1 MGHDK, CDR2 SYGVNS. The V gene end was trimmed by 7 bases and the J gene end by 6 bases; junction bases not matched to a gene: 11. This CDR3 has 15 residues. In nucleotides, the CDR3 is TGTGCCAGCACCACAAGCGGGGGAGGGGTCAATGAGCAGTTCTTC. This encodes CASTTSGGGVNEQFF.

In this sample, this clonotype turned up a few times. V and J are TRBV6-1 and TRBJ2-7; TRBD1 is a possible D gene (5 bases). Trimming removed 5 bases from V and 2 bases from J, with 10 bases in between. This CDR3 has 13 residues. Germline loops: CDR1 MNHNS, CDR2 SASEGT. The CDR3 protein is CASSRQITYEQYF. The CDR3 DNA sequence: TGTGCCAGCAGTAGACAGATCACCTACGAGCAGTACTTC.

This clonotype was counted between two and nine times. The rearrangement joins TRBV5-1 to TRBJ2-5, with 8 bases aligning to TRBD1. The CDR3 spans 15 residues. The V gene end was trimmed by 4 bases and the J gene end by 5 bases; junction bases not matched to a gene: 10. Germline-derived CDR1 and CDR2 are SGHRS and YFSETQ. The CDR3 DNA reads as TGCGCCAGCAGCCCTGGACAGGGTTGGAGGGAGACCCAGTACTTC. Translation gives CASSPGQGWRETQYF.

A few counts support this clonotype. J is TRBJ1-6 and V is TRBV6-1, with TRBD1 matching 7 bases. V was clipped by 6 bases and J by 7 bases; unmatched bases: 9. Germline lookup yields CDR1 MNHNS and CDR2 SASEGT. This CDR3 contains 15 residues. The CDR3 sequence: CASRLQDRSNSPLHF. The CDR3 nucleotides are TGTGCCAGCAGACTACAGGACAGGAGCAATTCACCCCTCCACTTT.

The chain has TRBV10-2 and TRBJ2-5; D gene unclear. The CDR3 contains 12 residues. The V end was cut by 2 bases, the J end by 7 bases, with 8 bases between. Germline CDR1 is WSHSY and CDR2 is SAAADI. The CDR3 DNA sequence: TGCGCCAGCAGTGAGCAGGTGGGGACCCAGTACTTC. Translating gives CASSEQVGTQYF.

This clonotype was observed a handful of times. The DNA for the CDR3 is TGTGCCAGCAGTGGAGGCCCGGAAGAGACCCAGTACTTC. Its translation is CASSGGPEETQYF. The chain joins TRBV2 to TRBJ2-5; no firm D call. Germline V gene sequence: CDR1 SNHLY, CDR2 FYNNEI. CDR3 length equals 13 residues. The germline V and J ends were trimmed by 4 bases and 3 bases, with 9 bases remaining between them.

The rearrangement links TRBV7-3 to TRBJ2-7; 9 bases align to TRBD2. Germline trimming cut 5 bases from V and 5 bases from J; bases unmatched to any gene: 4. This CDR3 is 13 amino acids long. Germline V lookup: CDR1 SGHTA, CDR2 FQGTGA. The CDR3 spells CASSQLAGDEQYF. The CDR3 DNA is TGTGCCAGCAGCCAACTAGCGGGCGACGAGCAGTACTTC.

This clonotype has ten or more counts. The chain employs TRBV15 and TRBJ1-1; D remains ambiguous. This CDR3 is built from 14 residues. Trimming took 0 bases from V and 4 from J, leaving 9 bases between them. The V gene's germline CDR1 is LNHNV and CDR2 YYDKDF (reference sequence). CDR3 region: CATSRDELTTEAFF. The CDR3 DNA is TGTGCCACCAGCAGAGATGAGCTCACCACTGAAGCTTTCTTT.

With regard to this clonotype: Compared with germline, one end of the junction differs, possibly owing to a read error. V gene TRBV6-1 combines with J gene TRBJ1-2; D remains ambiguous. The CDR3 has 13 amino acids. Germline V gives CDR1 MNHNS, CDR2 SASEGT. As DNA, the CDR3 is TGTGCCAGCAGTGAACAGGTTAACTATGGCTGCACCTTC. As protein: CASSEQVNYGCTF.